This record concerns one T cell receptor (beta chain) sequence. No antigen is known for it. As the CDR3 is not closed by the conserved phenylalanine or tryptophan, this likely results from a read error. The CDR3 runs to 16 residues. Per the germline V gene, CDR1 is SGHRS and CDR2 is YFSETQ. The record originates from a study of neurological immune-mediated disorders. General study results and limits: CDR3 amino acid sequences found in expanded clones were never shared across subjects, suggesting private repertoires in all groups. In HTLV-1-associated myelopathy, TCR clonal expansion was greatest, whereas multiple sclerosis had the least, falling below healthy controls.

cDNA was made by 5'RACE with 10-nucleotide random UMIs. Using its own MiXCR run on the 5' RACE reads, TCRdb lists one record per CDR3 protein. In the table there are around 48,000 distinct CDR3 sequences, approximately 10% of which are singletons. The sample consisted of PBMCs. The receptor was isolated from a middle-aged woman with HTLV-1-associated myelopathy (HAM/TSP). The chain has TRBV5-1 and TRBJ2-7, with 7 nucleotides matching TRBD1. CDR3 protein: CASSELPTGQTYEQYY. The CDR3 region has the DNA TGTGCCAGCAGCGAATTACCCACGGGACAGACCTACGAGCAGTACTAC.